This T cell receptor beta chain was observed in a study of T cell repertoires in cytomegalovirus infection. TCRdb re-called the reads with MiXCR, one entry per CDR3 protein. Of about 770,000 distinct CDR3 sequences listed, about 27% are singletons. Ten or more counts support this clonotype. Its target is unknown. CDR1 is MNHEY and CDR2 is SMNVEV in the germline V gene (reference sequence). J gave up 6 bases and V 6 bases, and 13 bases lay outside the gene matches. This CDR3 has 15 residues. The chain joins TRBV27 to TRBJ1-2; 7 positions match TRBD1. This TCR came from a human donor in good health (CMV status not recorded). Some clones in this sample may be carry-over from other donors' samples. Sample: cultured CD8+ T cells from PBMCs, taken from culture after CMV antigen stimulation. Here the CDR3 reads CASSRRQGRWDGYTF. CDR3 sequence (DNA): TGTGCCAGCAGCAGAAGACAGGGTAGGTGGGATGGCTACACCTTC.